The rows below give T cell receptor beta chains drawn from one sample of a study of T cells in Graves' hyperthyroidism and ophthalmopathy. TCRdb passed the multiplex PCR reads through MiXCR, listing each CDR3 protein once. The sample lists roughly 290,000 distinct CDR3 sequences; approximately 17% were seen once. Sample: blood. These receptors came from a woman aged 60-70 years with Graves' ophthalmopathy. CDR3s include the opening cysteine and the closing phenylalanine or tryptophan. A D gene is named only where the DNA matches it firmly. Only part of the rows carry a size: once, few, many, or a class if the clone is expanded.

clone_size	d_call	cdr3_length	v_call	j_call	cdr3_nt	cdr3_aa
few	-	14	TRBV18	TRBJ1-4	TGTGCCAGCTCACCAACGGCTGCGGGTGAAAAACTGTTTTTT	CASSPTAAGEKLFF
few	-	16	TRBV18	TRBJ2-7	TGTGCCAGCTCACCTCAGGGGGGGGACCTATCCTACGAGCAGTACTTC	CASSPQGGDLSYEQYF
few	-	17	TRBV20-1	TRBJ2-2	TGCAGTGCTAGAGGTGGTCAGGGGCTTCCGAACACCGGGGAGCTGTTTTTT	CSARGGQGLPNTGELFF
many	TRBD1	14	TRBV6-2/TRBV6-3	TRBJ2-5	TGTGCCAGCAGTTACTTGACAGGGTGGGAGACCCAGTACTTC	CASSYLTGWETQYF
many	-	12	TRBV18	TRBJ1-5	TGTGCCAGCGAAGGGGGCAATCAGCCCCAGCATTTT	CASEGGNQPQHF
-	-	17	TRBV2	TRBJ1-1	TGTGCCAGCAGTGGCCGCCGGGACACAAGTGGGGACACTGAAGCTTTCTTT	CASSGRRDTSGDTEAFF
once	TRBD2	15	TRBV27	TRBJ2-7	TGTGCCAGCAGCCGAAGCGGGAAAGGGTCCTACGAGCAGTACTTC	CASSRSGKGSYEQYF
many	-	14	TRBV7-3	TRBJ2-3	TGTGCCAGCAGCCCAAACCCCAAGACAGATACGCAGTATTTT	CASSPNPKTDTQYF
many	-	13	TRBV28	TRBJ2-7	TGTGCCAGCAGTCCCAGCGGAACCTACGAGCAGTACTTC	CASSPSGTYEQYF
many	TRBD1	14	TRBV6-1	TRBJ2-7	TGTGCCAGCAATAGGGACAGGGCTTCCTACGAGCAGTACTTC	CASNRDRASYEQYF
many	-	13	TRBV10-1	TRBJ2-3	TGCGCCAGCAGTGCCCAGGGTAAAGATACGCAGTATTTT	CASSAQGKDTQYF
few	-	17	TRBV15	TRBJ2-6	TGTGCCACCAGCATCCGCGGACAGTCCTCTGGGGCCAACGTCCTGACTTTC	CATSIRGQSSGANVLTF
many	-	13	TRBV20-1	TRBJ1-5	TGCAGTGCTAGAGAGGAAGGGGATCAGCCCCAGCATTTT	CSAREEGDQPQHF
-	-	13	TRBV14	TRBJ2-3	TGTGCCAGCAGCCCATCGATGAAGGGTACGCAGTATTTT	CASSPSMKGTQYF
many	-	20	TRBV7-2	TRBJ2-5	TGTGCCAGCAGCTGGCCGGGGTCTAGCGTTCTTTTCTTGTACCAAGAGACCCAGTACTTC	CASSWPGSSVLFLYQETQYF
few	TRBD2	19	TRBV18	TRBJ2-4	TGTGCCAGCTCGCCCCCACTAGCGGGAGGAATTCTAACCAAAAACATTCAGTACTTC	CASSPPLAGGILTKNIQYF
many	TRBD2	17	TRBV27	TRBJ2-7	TGTGCCAGCAGTGTTCGAGCGGGAGGGCCGTATGTCTACGAGCAGTACTTC	CASSVRAGGPYVYEQYF
many	TRBD1	13	TRBV6-2/TRBV6-3	TRBJ1-2	TGTGCCAGCAGTCCACTGGGGACAGCCGGCTACACCTTC	CASSPLGTAGYTF
-	-	16	TRBV28	TRBJ2-7	TGTGCCAGCAGTTTATTTGGCAGGGGTTCCTCCTACGAGCAGTACTTC	CASSLFGRGSSYEQYF
few	-	13	TRBV6-1	TRBJ2-7	TGTGCCAGCAGTGGTCTATGGGGGATGGAGCAGTACTTC	CASSGLWGMEQYF
many	TRBD1	16	TRBV4-1	TRBJ1-4	TGCGCCAGCAGCCAAGATGCCAGGGGGCCAAATGAAAAACTGTTTTTT	CASSQDARGPNEKLFF
few	-	12	TRBV28	TRBJ2-2	TGTGCGTCGGAGACAGGTACCGGGGAGCTGTTTTTT	CASETGTGELFF
many	-	12	TRBV2	TRBJ2-7	TGTGCCAGCAGACAGGAGACCTACGAGCAGTACTTC	CASRQETYEQYF
-	TRBD1	16	TRBV5-6	TRBJ1-1	TGTGCCAGCAGCTTGGGGACCGGGACAGTGAACACTGAAGCTTTCTTT	CASSLGTGTVNTEAFF
-	-	15	TRBV5-1	TRBJ2-3	TGCGCCAGCAGCTTCACTAGTCCCGGCACAGATACGCAGTATTTT	CASSFTSPGTDTQYF
many	-	13	TRBV5-8	TRBJ2-5	TGTGCCAGCAGCTCGGACAGCCGTGAGACCCAGTACTTC	CASSSDSRETQYF
few	-	17	TRBV4-3	TRBJ1-4	TGCGCCAGCAGCCAAGAACCCTTCCAGACAACTAATGAAAAACTGTTTTTT	CASSQEPFQTTNEKLFF
many	-	13	TRBV3-1	TRBJ2-1	TGTGCCAGCAGCGCCCGAGGGGCGGCTGAGCAGTTCTTC	CASSARGAAEQFF